The 22 T cell receptor beta chains below all came from one sample that was sequenced in a study of technical replicates of blood from several donors. Produced via immunoSEQ multiplex PCR; TCRdb's table is partial and in-frame only. The sample lists fewer than 100,000 clones, about 94% occurring once. Sequenced input: T cells isolated from PBMCs. The source is a human donor in good health.

Here the CDR3 reads CASSVGQGETQYF. The CDR3 DNA reads as TGTGCCAGCAGCGTGGGACAGGGGGAGACCCAGTACTTC. This chain joins TRBV9 and TRBJ2-5; 10 bases fit TRBD1. CDR3 size: 13 residues. Trimming cost V 2 bases and J 5 bases; bases outside gene matches: 0. Germline values: CDR1 SGDLS, CDR2 YYNGEE.

The gene calls are TRBV2 and TRBJ1-4; 9 bases are a match to TRBD1. J gave up 8 bases and V 6 bases, and 4 bases lay outside the gene matches. In germline, CDR1 is SNHLY, CDR2 FYNNEI. This CDR3 is built from 13 residues. CDR3 sequence reads: CASSGTGFEKLFF. The CDR3 nucleotides read TGTGCCAGCAGCGGGACAGGGTTCGAAAAACTGTTTTTT.

This clone occurred once. The V call is TRBV7-9, the J call TRBJ1-5, with D perhaps matching TRBD1 (5 bases). Germline V lookup: CDR1 SEHNR, CDR2 FQNEAQ (reference sequence). Trimming removed 4 bases from V and 6 bases from J, with 16 bases in between. This CDR3 has 15 amino acids. CDR3 DNA: TGTGCCAGCAGCTCTACTGGGCAGGGAAGTCAGCCCCAGCATTTT. Protein sequence: CASSSTGQGSQPQHF.

The genes are TRBV19 and TRBJ2-1, with TRBD2 matching over 13 bases. CDR1 and CDR2 from the germline V gene are LNHDA and SQIVND (reference sequence). V was clipped by 3 bases and J by 0 bases; unmatched bases: 11. The CDR3 loop spans 20 amino acids. The CDR3 loop reads CASSMGGGTSGTNSYNEQFF. The CDR3 bases are TGTGCCAGTAGTATGGGGGGCGGGACTAGCGGGACAAACTCCTACAATGAGCAGTTCTTC.

This sequence joins TRBV7-3 and TRBJ2-2; D not certain. V was trimmed by 3 bases and J by 6 bases, leaving 8 bases between them. The CDR3 contains 13 residues. The germline V gene has CDR1 SGHTA and CDR2 FQGTGA. As DNA, the CDR3 is TGTGCCAGCAGCTTGCAGTTTGCCGGGGAGCTGTTTTTT. Residues: CASSLQFAGELFF.

This clone was seen a few times. The J gene is TRBJ1-1, the V gene TRBV9, with 8 bases aligning to TRBD1. Germline CDR1 and CDR2: SGDLS and YYNGEE. CDR3 length: 15 residues. V gave up 4 bases and J gave up 4 bases; unmatched junction bases: 9. The DNA of the CDR3 is TGTGCCAGCAGCCTTCTACAGGGGGGAGTCACTGAAGCTTTCTTT. This sequence encodes CASSLLQGGVTEAFF. Looking up the rest from reference TRBV9 and TRBJ1-1 gives the full variable domain: DSGVTQTPKHLITATGQRVTLRCSPRSGDLSVYWYQQSLDQGLQFLIQYYNGEERAKGNILERFSAQQFPDLHSELNLSSLELGDSALYFCASSLLQGGVTEAFFGQGTRLTVV.

By share, this clone ranks as medium-sized. The gene calls are TRBV5-5 and TRBJ1-3; 9 nucleotides match TRBD1. The CDR3 has 17 residues. V shed 5 bases, J shed 0 bases, and the junction held 9 bases outside the gene matches. Germline V CDR1 and CDR2: SGHKS, YYEKEE (reference sequence). CDR3 DNA sequence: TGTGCCAGCAGACGATCCCCGGGACAGGGCTCTGGAAACACCATATATTTT. It yields the protein CASRRSPGQGSGNTIYF.

This clone was detected once. The V and J genes are TRBV6-6 and TRBJ2-1; D possibly corresponds to TRBD2 (6 bases). Germline V gene sequence: CDR1 MNHNY, CDR2 SVGAGI (reference sequence). The CDR3 covers 15 residues. Trimming removed 8 bases at V and 2 bases at J, with 16 bases between. CDR3 sequence reads: CASGGTLAAYNEQFF. The DNA of the CDR3 is TGTGCCAGCGGGGGGACCTTAGCGGCCTACAATGAGCAGTTCTTC.

The chain employs TRBV23-1 and TRBJ1-2; 9 bases match TRBD1. TRBV23-1 is an open reading frame whose function is uncertain. This CDR3 contains 14 residues. The V gene end was trimmed by 6 bases and the J gene end by 3 bases; junction bases not matched to a gene: 5. The CDR3 sequence is CASRRDRADYGYTF. CDR3 DNA: TGCGCCAGCAGGAGGGACAGGGCTGACTATGGCTACACCTTC.

This sequence joins TRBV7-9 and TRBJ2-5; D is uncertain. The V end was cut by 3 bases, the J end by 4 bases, with 12 bases between. This CDR3 is built from 14 residues. The germline V gene encodes CDR1 SEHNR and CDR2 FQNEAQ (reference sequence). The CDR3 is CASSLANLPETQYF. The CDR3 DNA sequence: TGTGCCAGCAGCTTGGCCAATTTGCCAGAGACCCAGTACTTC.

The V call is TRBV9, the J call TRBJ2-1; 9 nucleotides agree with TRBD1. Germline loops: CDR1 SGDLS, CDR2 YYNGEE. The junction had 12 bases not matched to a gene; V was cut back by 0 bases and J by 8 bases. The CDR3 length is 17 residues. The CDR3 DNA reads as TGTGCCAGCAGCGTAGGGGGGGGTTGGGACAGGGCCCATGAGCAGTTCTTC. Protein: CASSVGGGWDRAHEQFF.

The gene calls are TRBV11-1 and TRBJ2-3; 12 bases fit TRBD1. Looked up from germline, CDR1 is SGHAT and CDR2 is FQDESV (reference sequence). V shed 7 bases, J shed 4 bases, and the junction held 3 bases outside the gene matches. The CDR3 loop spans 14 amino acids. The CDR3 DNA is TGTGCCAGCACCGGGACAGGGGGCCCAGATACGCAGTATTTT. This gives the protein CASTGTGGPDTQYF.

CDR3 nucleotide sequence: TGTGCCAGCAGCTTGGTGGACTACTCCTACAATGAGCAGTTCTTC. This sequence encodes CASSLVDYSYNEQFF. The V and J genes are TRBV5-4 and TRBJ2-1; D is perhaps TRBD2 (6 bases). The CDR3 length is 15 residues. V was trimmed by 0 bases and J by 0 bases, leaving 7 bases between them. The germline V gene encodes CDR1 SGHNT and CDR2 YYREEE (reference sequence).

This CDR3 is CASSLSRMNTEAFF. The CDR3 region has the DNA TGTGCCAGCAGTTTATCCAGAATGAACACTGAAGCTTTCTTT. This rearrangement joins TRBV27 to TRBJ1-1; D not resolved. The CDR3 is 14 residues long. The V gene's germline CDR1 is MNHEY and CDR2 SMNVEV (reference sequence). V was cut by 0 bases and J by 0 bases, with 5 bases left in between.

The V gene is TRBV2, the J gene TRBJ1-2; D might be TRBD1 (5 bases). The V gene lost 11 bases and the J gene lost 4 bases, with 20 bases spanning the gap. CDR1 and CDR2 from the germline V gene are SNHLY and FYNNEI. The length of the CDR3 is 14 residues. CDR3 in amino acids: CASRIRAGPYGYTF. CDR3 DNA sequence: TGTGCCTCCCGTATCAGGGCAGGTCCCTATGGCTACACCTTC.

The CDR3 reads CASRRGGSDTQYF. DNA of the CDR3: TGTGCCAGCAGGCGCGGGGGGTCAGATACGCAGTATTTT. The chain employs TRBV7-9 and TRBJ2-3, with TRBD2 matching over 8 bases. CDR3 size: 13 residues. Losses at the gene ends were 6 bases for V and 4 bases for J; bases not matched to a gene: 3. Germline CDR1 and CDR2: SEHNR and FQNEAQ (reference sequence).

The rearrangement links TRBV30 to TRBJ2-5; 12 bases fit TRBD2. Unmatched junction bases numbered 8, after V lost 5 bases and J lost 4 bases. The CDR3 length is 15 residues. Germline V gene sequence: CDR1 GTSNPN, CDR2 SVGIG (reference sequence). The CDR3 sequence is CAWCLAGGLRETQYF. CDR3 bases: TGTGCCTGGTGCCTAGCGGGGGGGTTGAGAGAGACCCAGTACTTC.

A word on this clone: One junction end does not reproduce the germline sequence, and a read error may be involved. The V gene is TRBV7-7, the J gene TRBJ1-4; 8 bases agree with TRBD1. The V gene's germline CDR1 is SSHAT and CDR2 FNYEAQ (reference sequence). This CDR3 has 15 residues. CDR3 in amino acids: CASSFRTGTNEKLFF. In DNA, the CDR3 is TGTGCTAGCAGCTTCCGGACAGGGACAAATGAAAAACTGTTTTTT. Variable domain in full (rest from reference TRBV7-7 and TRBJ1-4): GAGVSQSPRYKVTKRGQDVTLRCDPISSHATLYWYQQALGQGPEFLTYFNYEAQPDKSGLPSDRFSAERPEGSISTLTIQRTEQRDSAMYRCASSFRTGTNEKLFFGSGTQLSVL.

This chain connects TRBV5-1 to TRBJ1-5, with D unresolved. The V end lost 1 base, the J end lost 2 bases, and 13 bases lay between the germline ends. The CDR3 runs 16 residues. Germline values: CDR1 SGHRS, CDR2 YFSETQ. In nucleotides, the CDR3 is TGCGCCAGCAGCTTGTTTCCGCAGGAGGGCAATCAGCCCCAGCATTTT. Translated, it gives CASSLFPQEGNQPQHF. Together with reference TRBV5-1 and TRBJ1-5, the CDR3 gives the full variable domain: KAGVTQTPRYLIKTRGQQVTLSCSPISGHRSVSWYQQTPGQGLQFLFEYFSETQRNKGNFPGRFSGRQFSNSRSEMNVSTLELGDSALYLCASSLFPQEGNQPQHFGDGTRLSIL.

V usage is TRBV6-5 and J usage is TRBJ1-1; D perhaps matches TRBD1 (5 bases). The CDR3 loop spans 14 amino acids. V was pared by 5 bases and J by 1 base, with 11 bases between. Germline CDR1 MNHEY, CDR2 SVGAGI. The CDR3 DNA reads as TGTGCCAGCAGTACGGGGGTGGCGAACACTGAAGCTTTCTTT. Protein sequence: CASSTGVANTEAFF.

The chain uses TRBV9 and TRBJ1-4; 9 bases fit TRBD1. Germline V lookup: CDR1 SGDLS, CDR2 YYNGEE. V shed 5 bases, J shed 10 bases, and the junction held 9 bases outside the gene matches. The CDR3 extends over 14 amino acids. The CDR3 protein is CASSPQGAQGKLFF. The CDR3 nucleotides read TGTGCCAGCAGTCCACAGGGGGCGCAGGGAAAACTGTTTTTT. Full variable domain (missing parts from reference TRBV9 and TRBJ1-4): DSGVTQTPKHLITATGQRVTLRCSPRSGDLSVYWYQQSLDQGLQFLIQYYNGEERAKGNILERFSAQQFPDLHSELNLSSLELGDSALYFCASSPQGAQGKLFFGSGTQLSVL.

The chain links TRBV5-6 to TRBJ1-2; 7 nucleotides line up with TRBD1. Trimming took 0 bases from V and 6 from J; bases not matched to a gene: 5. CDR3 length: 14 amino acids. CDR1 is SGHDT and CDR2 is YYEEEE in the germline V gene. The CDR3 DNA is TGTGCCAGCAGCTTGGGACAGGGAATTCATGGCTACACCTTC. Translating it yields CASSLGQGIHGYTF.